The TCR beta chain under discussion was sequenced for a study of blood T cell repertoires in COVID-19. Looking at the study overall: Italy, Spain and the United States were the sources of the convalescent and acute COVID-19 samples.

CDR3 size: 17 residues. Losses at the gene ends were 4 bases for V and 3 bases for J; bases not matched to a gene: 15. Germline loops: CDR1 SGHNT, CDR2 YYREEE (reference sequence). Assay used: immunoSEQ multiplex PCR; TCRdb lists only in-frame clones, some missing. The sample holds 40,000 to 45,000 clones; 92% are singletons and the top ten take about 11%. This receptor was taken from a human donor in a cohort sampled during active COVID-19. The chain carries TRBV5-4 and TRBJ1-1; 7 nucleotides agree with TRBD1. Sequencing was carried out using peripheral blood. CDR3 nucleotide sequence: TGTGCCAGCAGCCCAGTGGCCCCAGGACAGGCCGACACTGAAGCTTTCTTT. This sequence encodes CASSPVAPGQADTEAFF.